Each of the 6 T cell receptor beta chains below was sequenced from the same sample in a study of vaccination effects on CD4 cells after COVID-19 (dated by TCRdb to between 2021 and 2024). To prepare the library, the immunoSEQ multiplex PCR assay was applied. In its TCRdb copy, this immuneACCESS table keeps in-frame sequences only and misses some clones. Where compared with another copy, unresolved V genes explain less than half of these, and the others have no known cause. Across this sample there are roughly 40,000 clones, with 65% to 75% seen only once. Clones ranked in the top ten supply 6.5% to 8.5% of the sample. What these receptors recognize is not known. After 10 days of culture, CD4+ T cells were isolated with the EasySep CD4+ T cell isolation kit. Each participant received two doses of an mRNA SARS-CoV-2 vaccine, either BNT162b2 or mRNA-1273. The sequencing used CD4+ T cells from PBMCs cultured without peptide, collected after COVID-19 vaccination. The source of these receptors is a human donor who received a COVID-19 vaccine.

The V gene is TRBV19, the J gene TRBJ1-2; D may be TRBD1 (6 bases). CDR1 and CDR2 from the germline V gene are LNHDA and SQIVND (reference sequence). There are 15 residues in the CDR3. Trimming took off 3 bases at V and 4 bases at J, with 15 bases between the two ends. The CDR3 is CASSIFGQSSYGYTF. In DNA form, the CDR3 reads TGTGCCAGTAGTATTTTTGGACAGTCCTCCTATGGCTACACCTTC.

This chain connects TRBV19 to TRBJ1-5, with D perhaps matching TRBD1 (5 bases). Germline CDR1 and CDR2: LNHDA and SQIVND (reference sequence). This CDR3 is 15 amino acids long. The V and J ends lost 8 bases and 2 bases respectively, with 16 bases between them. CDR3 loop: CASGHGRVGNQPQHF. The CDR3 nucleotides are TGTGCCAGTGGTCATGGCAGGGTGGGCAATCAGCCCCAGCATTTT.

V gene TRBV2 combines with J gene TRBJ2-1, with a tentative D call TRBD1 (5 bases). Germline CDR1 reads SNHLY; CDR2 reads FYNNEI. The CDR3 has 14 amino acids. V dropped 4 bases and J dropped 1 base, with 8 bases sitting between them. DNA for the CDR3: TGTGCCAGCAGTGGGCAGGGATCCTACAATGAGCAGTTCTTC. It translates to CASSGQGSYNEQFF.

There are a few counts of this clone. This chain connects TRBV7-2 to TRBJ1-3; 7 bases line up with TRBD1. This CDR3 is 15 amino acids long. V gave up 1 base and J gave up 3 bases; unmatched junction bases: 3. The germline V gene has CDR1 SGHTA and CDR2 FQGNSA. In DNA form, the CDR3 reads TGTGCCAGCAGCTTAGAACAGGGGTTTGGAAACACCATATATTTT. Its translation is CASSLEQGFGNTIYF.

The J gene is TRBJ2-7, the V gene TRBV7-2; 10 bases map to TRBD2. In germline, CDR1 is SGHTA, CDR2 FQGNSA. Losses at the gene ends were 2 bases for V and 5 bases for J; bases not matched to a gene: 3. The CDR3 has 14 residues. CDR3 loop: CASSLRGLANEQYF. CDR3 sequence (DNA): TGTGCCAGCAGCTTAAGGGGACTAGCGAACGAGCAGTACTTC.

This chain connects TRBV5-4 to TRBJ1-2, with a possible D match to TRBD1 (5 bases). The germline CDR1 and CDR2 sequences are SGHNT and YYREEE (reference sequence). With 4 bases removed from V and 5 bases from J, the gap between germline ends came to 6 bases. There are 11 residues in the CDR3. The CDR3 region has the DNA TGTGCCAGCAGCCAGGGTTATGGCTACACCTTC. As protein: CASSQGYGYTF. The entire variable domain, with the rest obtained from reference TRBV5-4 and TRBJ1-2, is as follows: ETGVTQSPTHLIKTRGQQVTLRCSSQSGHNTVSWYQQALGQGPQFIFQYYREEENGRGNFPPRFSGLQFPNYSSELNVNALELDDSALYLCASSQGYGYTFGSGTRLTVV.